Below are 20 T cell receptor beta chains sequenced from a single sample in a study of cytotoxic CD8 clonotypes in ibrutinib-treated CLL. The assay was immunoSEQ multiplex PCR, and TCRdb's table has in-frame clones only and misses some. The sample contains 300,000 or so clones, approximately 67% of which appear only once. The material was PBMCs, obtained after 36 months of ibrutinib treatment. All receptors come from a human donor with chronic lymphocytic leukemia.

The chain carries TRBV5-1 and TRBJ2-7, with 10 positions matching TRBD1. With 7 bases clipped from V and 9 bases from J, the junction kept 7 bases outside the gene matches. The CDR3 runs to 12 residues. The germline V gene has CDR1 SGHRS and CDR2 YFSETQ. The DNA for the CDR3 is TGCGCCAGCCGGGACAGGGGTGAGCGGCAGTACTTC. Translating gives CASRDRGERQYF.

This clone has only one observation. V gene TRBV19 combines with J gene TRBJ2-5; no reliable D call. This CDR3 has 12 residues. Trimming removed 3 bases from V and 5 bases from J, with 7 bases in between. CDR1 is LNHDA, CDR2 SQIVND, per germline (reference sequence). The CDR3 loop reads CASSMLGETQYF. The CDR3 nucleotides read TGTGCCAGTAGTATGCTGGGGGAGACCCAGTACTTC.

This rearrangement joins TRBV29-1 to TRBJ2-1; 7 nucleotides line up with TRBD1. This CDR3 region has 18 residues. Germline V lookup: CDR1 SQVTM, CDR2 ANQGSEA. J lost 8 bases, V lost 0 bases, and 19 bases had no gene match. In DNA, the CDR3 is TGCAGCGTTGAAGATCGGTGGAGGCAAGAGCGGACAGGCCATGAGCAGTTCTTC. Its translation is CSVEDRWRQERTGHEQFF.

This sequence joins TRBV29-1 and TRBJ2-7; 11 bases fit TRBD2. The V gene end was trimmed by 2 bases and the J gene end by 7 bases; junction bases not matched to a gene: 4. CDR3 size: 13 residues. The germline gives CDR1 SQVTM, CDR2 ANQGSEA. CDR3 sequence (DNA): TGCAGCGTTGAACTAGCGGGAGGCGGAGAGCAGTACTTC. Its protein is CSVELAGGGEQYF.

This clone has a handful of counts. V usage is TRBV14 and J usage is TRBJ2-7, with 9 bases fitting TRBD2. Per germline, CDR1 SGHDN and CDR2 FVKESK. The ends lost 1 base at V and 7 bases at J; junction bases unmatched: 5. The CDR3 is 14 amino acids. The CDR3 DNA reads as TGTGCCAGCAGCCAAGGGACTAGCGTGCGGGAGCAGTACTTC. Its protein product is CASSQGTSVREQYF.

Comment on this clone: One end of the junction does not line up with germline, which may come from a read error. The chain couples TRBV29-1 to TRBJ2-1; D is tentatively TRBD1 or TRBD2 (5 bases each). Germline V gives CDR1 SQVTM, CDR2 ANQGSEA. The CDR3 has 15 residues. The CDR3 here is CSVITGASRYNAQFF. For the CDR3, the DNA is TGCAGCGTAATAACCGGGGCTAGCAGGTACAATGCGCAGTTCTTC.

This sequence joins TRBV6-5 and TRBJ2-7; 10 bases fit TRBD2. Germline assignment: CDR1 MNHEY and CDR2 SVGAGI. After removal of 4 bases from V and 2 bases from J, the junction contained 5 bases not matched to a gene. This CDR3 spans 15 amino acids. For the CDR3, the DNA is TGTGCCAGCAGTTGGACTAGCGGACCTCCCTACGAGCAGTACTTC. Protein product: CASSWTSGPPYEQYF.

Only a few counts were recorded for this clone. The gene calls are TRBV4-2 and TRBJ2-5; the match to TRBD2 covers 10 bases. CDR1 is LGHNA, CDR2 YNFKEQ, per germline. The CDR3 is 17 amino acids. With 0 bases clipped from V and 5 bases from J, the junction kept 9 bases outside the gene matches. The DNA for the CDR3 is TGTGCCAGCAGCCAAGACACGAGCGGGGGGGCTGTGGAGACCCAGTACTTC. It is translated as CASSQDTSGGAVETQYF.

The genes are TRBV5-1 and TRBJ1-6; unclear D gene. There are 13 residues in the CDR3. Trimming left V 0 bases short and J 9 bases short, with 7 bases between. Germline V gene lookup returns CDR1 SGHRS and CDR2 YFSETQ. CDR3 DNA sequence: TGCGCCAGCAGCTTGGAGGTGGTTTCACCCCTCCACTTT. Its translation: CASSLEVVSPLHF.

V is TRBV5-4 and J is TRBJ2-1, with a tentative D call TRBD2 (6 bases). The CDR3 spans 15 residues. Trimming cost V 4 bases and J 8 bases, with 19 bases left between them. Per the germline V gene, CDR1 is SGHNT and CDR2 is YYREEE (reference sequence). This CDR3 reads CASSPLRGVKDEQFF. DNA for the CDR3: TGTGCCAGCAGCCCCCTTCGCGGGGTAAAGGATGAGCAGTTCTTC.

This sequence joins TRBV18 and TRBJ2-3; tentative D call: TRBD1 (6 bases). The CDR3 is 15 amino acids. In germline, CDR1 is KGHSH, CDR2 LQKENI. Trimming took off 5 bases at V and 3 bases at J, with 15 bases between the two ends. The CDR3 DNA is TGTGCCAGCTCAAGGACAGATCTTAAGACAGATACGCAGTATTTT. This codes for CASSRTDLKTDTQYF.

The chain is built from TRBV14 and TRBJ2-7, with no clear D. Germline lookup yields CDR1 SGHDN and CDR2 FVKESK. The length of the CDR3 is 14 residues. V was pared by 4 bases and J by 1 base, with 11 bases between. The CDR3 is CASSPRRQSYEQYF. In DNA, the CDR3 is TGTGCCAGCAGCCCCCGTCGGCAATCCTACGAGCAGTACTTC.

V is TRBV4-1 and J is TRBJ2-1, with TRBD2 matching 14 bases. Trimming cost V 4 bases and J 4 bases; bases outside gene matches: 3. CDR1 MGHRA and CDR2 YSYEKL come from the germline V gene. The CDR3 is made up of 16 amino acids. This CDR3 is CASSPRLAGGYNEQFF. The DNA of the CDR3 is TGCGCCAGCAGCCCACGACTAGCGGGAGGGTACAATGAGCAGTTCTTC.

The chain recombines TRBV9 with TRBJ1-1, with TRBD1 matching over 8 bases. V dropped 0 bases and J dropped 3; count of bases not matched to a gene: 1. The germline V gene has CDR1 SGDLS and CDR2 YYNGEE. This CDR3 has 14 residues. CDR3 sequence reads: CASSVGQGYTEAFF. The DNA of the CDR3 is TGTGCCAGCAGCGTAGGACAGGGGTACACTGAAGCTTTCTTT.

The chain links TRBV11-2 to TRBJ2-1, with 11 bases that match TRBD2. This CDR3 comprises 17 residues. Trimming removed 1 base from V and 3 bases from J; junction bases left unmatched: 5. CDR1 is SGHAT, CDR2 FQNNGV, per germline. The DNA of the CDR3 is TGTGCCAGCAGCTTAGCTAGACTAGCGGGGATCTACAATGAGCAGTTCTTC. Its translation is CASSLARLAGIYNEQFF.

V gene TRBV4-1 combines with J gene TRBJ1-1; D is unresolved. The CDR3 extends over 15 amino acids. V gave up 0 bases and J gave up 5 bases, with 13 bases separating them. Per germline, CDR1 MGHRA and CDR2 YSYEKL. As DNA, the CDR3 is TGCGCCAGCAGCCAAGATCGACGGGCAAGGACTGAAGCTTTCTTT. Protein: CASSQDRRARTEAFF.

This clone occurred once. The chain joins TRBV11-3 to TRBJ2-3; no reliable D call. The CDR3 has 13 residues. Trimming took 1 base from V and 6 from J, leaving 8 bases between them. The germline CDR1 and CDR2 sequences are SGHNT and YENEEA. CDR3 sequence: CASSLGYPDTQYF. CDR3 nucleotide sequence: TGTGCCAGCAGCTTAGGGTATCCGGATACGCAGTATTTT.

CDR3 sequence reads: CASSLYGGGTGYDYEQYF. The CDR3, as DNA: TGTGCCAGCAGTTTATATGGCGGAGGGACAGGCTACGATTACGAGCAGTACTTC. The V gene is TRBV28, the J gene TRBJ2-7; 8 nucleotides agree with TRBD1. The CDR3 sequence is 18 residues long. V lost 1 base and J lost 4; bases outside the gene matches: 15. Germline CDR1 is MDHEN and CDR2 is SYDVKM.

The chain uses TRBV28 and TRBJ2-1; either TRBD1 or TRBD2 may supply D (5 bases each). Trimming removed 3 bases at V and 0 bases at J, with 18 bases between. The CDR3 loop spans 18 amino acids. The V gene's germline CDR1 is MDHEN and CDR2 SYDVKM. CDR3 in amino acids: CASSLVGPGRSSYNEQFF. The CDR3 region has the DNA TGTGCCAGCAGTTTGGTGGGGCCGGGGCGAAGCTCCTACAATGAGCAGTTCTTC.

The chain is built from TRBV7-8 and TRBJ2-1; 12 nucleotides line up with TRBD2. The CDR3 is made up of 14 amino acids. Germline V gene lookup returns CDR1 SGHVS and CDR2 FQNEAQ. V was clipped by 4 bases and J by 7 bases; unmatched bases: 2. The CDR3 loop is CASSSTSGSNEQFF. The CDR3 DNA is TGTGCCAGCAGCTCGACTAGCGGGAGTAATGAGCAGTTCTTC.